Listed below are T cell receptor beta chains from one sample, sequenced in a study of regulatory T cells in long-lasting Graves disease. TCRdb re-called the multiplex PCR reads with MiXCR, one entry per CDR3 protein. The data show fewer than 600,000 distinct CDR3 sequences, with about 20% seen just once and around 14% held by the top ten. The sequencing here drew on peripheral blood mononuclear cells (PBMCs), taken when the disease was refractory, from a patient treated with antithyroid drugs. The source of these receptors is a female donor with Graves disease. CDR3s include the opening cysteine and the closing phenylalanine or tryptophan. A D gene is named only where the DNA matches it firmly. Rows may omit the clone size; those that give it use once, few, many or a size class.

clone_size: many; j_call: TRBJ1-1; v_call: TRBV29-1; d_call: -; cdr3_aa: CSVQDRKTIIEAFF; cdr3_nt: TGCAGCGTTCAAGACAGAAAGACCATCATTGAAGCTTTCTTT
clone_size: many; j_call: TRBJ2-7; v_call: TRBV7-2; d_call: TRBD1; cdr3_aa: CASSSGTGPPYEQYF; cdr3_nt: TGTGCCAGCAGCTCCGGGACAGGCCCTCCCTACGAGCAGTACTTC
clone_size: -; j_call: TRBJ1-1; v_call: TRBV7-6; d_call: -; cdr3_aa: CASSHPIFGWWVNTEAFF; cdr3_nt: TGTGCCAGCAGCCATCCGATTTTTGGTTGGTGGGTGAACACTGAAGCTTTCTTT
clone_size: -; j_call: TRBJ2-7; v_call: TRBV7-2; d_call: -; cdr3_aa: CGSSFSYEQYF; cdr3_nt: TGTGGCAGCAGCTTTAGCTACGAGCAGTACTTC
clone_size: many; j_call: TRBJ2-1; v_call: TRBV28; d_call: TRBD1; cdr3_aa: CASSLPGQFNEQFF; cdr3_nt: TGTGCCAGCAGTTTACCGGGACAGTTCAATGAGCAGTTCTTC
clone_size: -; j_call: TRBJ1-1; v_call: TRBV12-3/TRBV12-4; d_call: TRBD1; cdr3_aa: CASSSGDRGVVNTKAFF; cdr3_nt: TGTGCCAGCAGCTCGGGGGACAGGGGCGTTGTGAACACTAAAGCTTTCTTT
clone_size: -; j_call: TRBJ2-7; v_call: TRBV7-6; d_call: -; cdr3_aa: CASSLGTRPYEQYF; cdr3_nt: TGTGCCAGCAGCCTAGGGACAAGGCCCTACGAGCAGTACTTC
clone_size: few; j_call: TRBJ2-4; v_call: TRBV27; d_call: -; cdr3_aa: CASSPSWTEWNIQYF; cdr3_nt: TGTGCCAGCAGTCCCTCCTGGACAGAATGGAACATTCAGTACTTC
clone_size: few; j_call: TRBJ1-5; v_call: TRBV5-8; d_call: -; cdr3_aa: CASTSGFLGQPQHF; cdr3_nt: TGTGCCAGCACCTCAGGGTTTTTAGGTCAGCCCCAGCATTTT
clone_size: -; j_call: TRBJ1-5; v_call: TRBV30; d_call: -; cdr3_aa: CAWSRYSNQPQHF; cdr3_nt: TGTGCCTGGAGTAGGTATAGCAATCAGCCCCAGCATTTT
clone_size: many; j_call: TRBJ2-7; v_call: TRBV2; d_call: -; cdr3_aa: CASSDGPSSSYEQYF; cdr3_nt: TGTGCCAGCAGTGATGGACCGTCGAGCTCCTACGAGCAGTACTTC
clone_size: -; j_call: TRBJ1-4; v_call: TRBV9; d_call: -; cdr3_aa: CASSPFTRGHLFF; cdr3_nt: TGTGCCAGCAGCCCTTTTACCCGGGGACATCTGTTTTTT
clone_size: -; j_call: TRBJ1-2; v_call: TRBV5-1; d_call: -; cdr3_aa: CASSLSTEHGYTF; cdr3_nt: TGCGCCAGCAGCTTATCCACAGAGCATGGCTACACCTTC
clone_size: -; j_call: TRBJ1-4; v_call: TRBV2; d_call: -; cdr3_aa: CASTAYEKLFF; cdr3_nt: TGTGCCAGCACTGCGTATGAAAAACTGTTTTTT
clone_size: few; j_call: TRBJ1-1; v_call: TRBV5-1; d_call: -; cdr3_aa: CASRGHWNTEAFF; cdr3_nt: TGCGCCAGCAGAGGCCACTGGAACACTGAAGCTTTCTTT
clone_size: -; j_call: TRBJ1-4; v_call: TRBV6-1; d_call: -; cdr3_aa: CASSVSGSTNEKLFF; cdr3_nt: TGTGCCAGCAGCGTCTCCGGGTCAACTAATGAAAAACTGTTTTTT
clone_size: few; j_call: TRBJ1-1; v_call: TRBV6-5; d_call: TRBD1; cdr3_aa: CASSYPLQGVRENTEAFF; cdr3_nt: TGTGCCAGCAGTTACCCCTTACAGGGGGTCCGAGAGAACACTGAAGCTTTCTTT
clone_size: many; j_call: TRBJ2-7; v_call: TRBV6-1; d_call: -; cdr3_aa: CASRNQDGSAYEQYF; cdr3_nt: TGTGCCAGCAGAAACCAGGACGGTTCTGCCTACGAGCAGTACTTC
clone_size: once; j_call: TRBJ1-5; v_call: TRBV7-9; d_call: -; cdr3_aa: CASSLEGEGGNQPQHF; cdr3_nt: TGTGCCAGCAGCTTGGAGGGGGAAGGGGGCAATCAGCCCCAGCATTTT
clone_size: -; j_call: TRBJ2-3; v_call: TRBV30; d_call: -; cdr3_aa: CAWSGGLADTQYF; cdr3_nt: TGTGCCTGGAGTGGGGGGCTGGCAGATACGCAGTATTTT
clone_size: -; j_call: TRBJ2-5; v_call: TRBV2; d_call: -; cdr3_aa: CASRRGQQETQYF; cdr3_nt: TGTGCCAGTAGGAGAGGTCAGCAAGAGACCCAGTACTTC
clone_size: many; j_call: TRBJ1-2; v_call: TRBV13; d_call: -; cdr3_aa: CASSYWDFLNYGYTF; cdr3_nt: TGTGCCAGCAGCTACTGGGACTTTCTCAACTATGGCTACACCTTC
clone_size: many; j_call: TRBJ1-2; v_call: TRBV6-2/TRBV6-3; d_call: -; cdr3_aa: CASSYSGRIYGYTF; cdr3_nt: TGTGCCAGCAGTTACTCCGGACGGATCTATGGCTACACCTTC
clone_size: few; j_call: TRBJ2-3; v_call: TRBV6-2/TRBV6-3; d_call: -; cdr3_aa: CASKTTGVADTQYF; cdr3_nt: TGTGCCAGCAAAACTACGGGAGTGGCAGATACGCAGTATTTT
clone_size: -; j_call: TRBJ1-4; v_call: TRBV6-2/TRBV6-3; d_call: TRBD1; cdr3_aa: CASEDRAYEKLFF; cdr3_nt: TGTGCCAGCGAGGACAGGGCTTATGAAAAACTGTTTTTT
clone_size: -; j_call: TRBJ2-7; v_call: TRBV30; d_call: TRBD1; cdr3_aa: CAWSIRDRGMYEQYF; cdr3_nt: TGTGCCTGGAGTATACGGGACAGGGGTATGTACGAGCAGTACTTC
clone_size: -; j_call: TRBJ2-1; v_call: TRBV10-3; d_call: TRBD1; cdr3_aa: CAISESGQGAYNEQFF; cdr3_nt: TGTGCCATCAGTGAGTCAGGACAGGGGGCATACAATGAGCAGTTCTTC
clone_size: few; j_call: TRBJ2-7; v_call: TRBV5-1; d_call: -; cdr3_aa: CASSSNGVSYEQYF; cdr3_nt: TGCGCCAGCAGCTCCAACGGAGTCTCCTACGAGCAGTACTTC
clone_size: -; j_call: TRBJ1-3; v_call: TRBV28; d_call: TRBD1; cdr3_aa: CASTAGMEGAFGNTIYF; cdr3_nt: TGTGCCAGCACCGCTGGGATGGAGGGGGCGTTTGGAAACACCATATATTTT
clone_size: many; j_call: TRBJ1-5; v_call: TRBV7-2; d_call: -; cdr3_aa: CASSLGENQPQHF; cdr3_nt: TGTGCCAGCAGTTTAGGGGAAAATCAGCCCCAGCATTTT
clone_size: -; j_call: TRBJ2-1; v_call: TRBV15; d_call: TRBD2; cdr3_aa: CATSRIRARLAGGHEQFF; cdr3_nt: TGTGCCACCAGCAGAATACGAGCAAGACTAGCGGGAGGTCATGAGCAGTTCTTC
clone_size: -; j_call: TRBJ1-5; v_call: TRBV4-1; d_call: -; cdr3_aa: CASSQPERNNQPQHF; cdr3_nt: TGCGCCAGCAGCCAACCGGAAAGAAACAATCAGCCCCAGCATTTT
clone_size: many; j_call: TRBJ1-2; v_call: TRBV7-2; d_call: -; cdr3_aa: CASNDEGQLTNYGYTF; cdr3_nt: TGTGCCAGCAACGACGAGGGGCAACTTACTAACTATGGCTACACCTTC
clone_size: -; j_call: TRBJ1-1; v_call: TRBV5-5; d_call: TRBD1; cdr3_aa: CASSLWDRPTEAFF; cdr3_nt: TGTGCCAGCAGCTTGTGGGACAGGCCCACTGAAGCTTTCTTT
clone_size: few; j_call: TRBJ1-1; v_call: TRBV19; d_call: -; cdr3_aa: CASTWDTSGTEAFF; cdr3_nt: TGTGCCAGTACCTGGGACACCTCGGGCACTGAAGCTTTCTTT
clone_size: few; j_call: TRBJ2-7; v_call: TRBV5-5; d_call: TRBD1; cdr3_aa: CASSGTDSSYEQYF; cdr3_nt: TGTGCCAGCAGTGGGACAGATAGCTCCTACGAGCAGTACTTC
clone_size: -; j_call: TRBJ1-1; v_call: TRBV29-1; d_call: -; cdr3_aa: CSVDWDTEAFF; cdr3_nt: TGCAGCGTAGATTGGGACACTGAAGCTTTCTTT
clone_size: many; j_call: TRBJ2-5; v_call: TRBV6-1; d_call: TRBD1; cdr3_aa: CASRGTGRQETQYF; cdr3_nt: TGTGCCAGCAGGGGGACAGGGAGACAAGAGACCCAGTACTTC
clone_size: -; j_call: TRBJ2-3; v_call: TRBV10-3; d_call: TRBD2; cdr3_aa: CAISTEAGGRPGDTQYF; cdr3_nt: TGTGCCATCAGTACCGAAGCGGGAGGGCGACCGGGAGATACGCAGTATTTT
clone_size: many; j_call: TRBJ1-4; v_call: TRBV5-1; d_call: -; cdr3_aa: CASSTGRTNEKLFF; cdr3_nt: TGCGCCAGCAGCACGGGACGGACTAATGAAAAACTGTTTTTT
clone_size: -; j_call: TRBJ2-5; v_call: TRBV5-1; d_call: TRBD1; cdr3_aa: CASSFNWDRQETQYF; cdr3_nt: TGCGCCAGCAGCTTTAATTGGGACAGACAAGAGACCCAGTACTTC
clone_size: many; j_call: TRBJ2-7; v_call: TRBV7-2; d_call: TRBD2; cdr3_aa: CASSGGVGYEQYF; cdr3_nt: TGTGCCAGCAGCGGGGGGGTGGGCTACGAGCAGTACTTC
clone_size: many; j_call: TRBJ1-2; v_call: TRBV7-9; d_call: -; cdr3_aa: CASSWGEMGGYTF; cdr3_nt: TGTGCCAGCAGCTGGGGGGAAATGGGTGGCTACACCTTC
clone_size: -; j_call: TRBJ1-1; v_call: TRBV6-9; d_call: -; cdr3_aa: CASSFEEEDTEAFF; cdr3_nt: TGTGCCAGCAGTTTCGAGGAAGAGGACACTGAAGCTTTCTTT
clone_size: many; j_call: TRBJ1-2; v_call: TRBV27; d_call: -; cdr3_aa: CASSLRGSSYGYTF; cdr3_nt: TGTGCCAGCAGTTTAAGGGGTTCTAGCTATGGCTACACCTTC